This record concerns one TCR beta chain sequence. The antigen remains undetermined. This sample is drawn from a study of T cells after yellow fever vaccination. Overall study context: SMART-Seq v4 Ultra Low Input served to prepare low-cell-number fractions.

Trimming pared 6 bases from V and 2 bases from J, leaving 20 bases between. Germline values: CDR1 KGHSH, CDR2 LQKENI. The CDR3 is made up of 17 amino acids. TCRdb used MiXCR to reprocess the 5' RACE reads, holding one entry per CDR3 protein. The data contain around 320,000 distinct CDR3 sequences, 8.7% of them seen just once; the ten biggest clones take up 3% to 4%. General study points: Overall, a small share of clonotypes was seen in both CD4 and CD8 compartments.

The sequencing here drew on CD4+ T cells sorted from PBMCs, taken 5 days after the yellow fever booster vaccination. The chain is built from TRBV18 and TRBJ1-5; possibly TRBD1 for D (6 bases). The TCR comes from a man between 18 and 35 years old who received the YFV17D yellow fever vaccine. CDR3 region: CASSPRQVRLGNQPQHF. CDR3 nucleotides: TGTGCCAGCTCTCCGAGACAGGTTCGGTTGGGCAATCAGCCCCAGCATTTT.